This TCR beta chain was identified in a study of T cell responses to AZD1222 COVID-19 vaccine. Whole-study findings and limits: Clonal diversity was possibly underestimated; the donors were predominantly white British and more often female.

Profiled with immunoSEQ multiplex PCR; TCRdb holds only in-frame clones, not every one. The sample has about 150,000 clones; around 93% are singletons. Details on this clone: The antigen is not known.

Germline lookup yields CDR1 SGHDT and CDR2 YYEEEE. The V and J ends lost 1 base and 8 bases respectively, with 12 bases between them. The CDR3 contains 13 residues. The specimen was peripheral blood, collected on day 0 of AZD1222 vaccination. The chain has TRBV5-6 and TRBJ1-1, with a tentative D call TRBD1 (6 bases). The source of this sequence is an adult in good health. This chain's CDR3 is CASSLWGATEAFF. In DNA, the CDR3 is TGTGCCAGCAGCTTGTGGGGGGCTACAGAAGCTTTCTTT.